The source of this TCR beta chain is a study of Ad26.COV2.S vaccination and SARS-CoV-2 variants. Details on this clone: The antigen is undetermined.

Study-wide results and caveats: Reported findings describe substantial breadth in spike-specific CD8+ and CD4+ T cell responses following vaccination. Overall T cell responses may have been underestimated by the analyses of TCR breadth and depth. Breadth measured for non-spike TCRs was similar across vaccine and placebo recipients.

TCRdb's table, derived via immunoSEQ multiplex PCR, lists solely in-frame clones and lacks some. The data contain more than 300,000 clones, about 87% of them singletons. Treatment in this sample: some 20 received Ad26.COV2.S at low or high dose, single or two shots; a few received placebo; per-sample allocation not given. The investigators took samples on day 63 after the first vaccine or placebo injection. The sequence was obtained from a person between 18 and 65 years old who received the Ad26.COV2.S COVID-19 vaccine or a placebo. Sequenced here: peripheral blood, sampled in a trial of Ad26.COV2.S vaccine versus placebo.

The CDR3 loop is CAWRHITGLAFF. CDR3 coding DNA: TGTGCCTGGAGACATATTACAGGGTTAGCTTTCTTT. V gene TRBV30 combines with J gene TRBJ1-1, with D maybe TRBD1 (6 bases). CDR1 is GTSNPN and CDR2 is SVGIG in the germline V gene (reference sequence). Between the trimmed V and J ends, which lost 3 bases and 10 bases, there was a span of 15 bases. This CDR3 is built from 12 residues.